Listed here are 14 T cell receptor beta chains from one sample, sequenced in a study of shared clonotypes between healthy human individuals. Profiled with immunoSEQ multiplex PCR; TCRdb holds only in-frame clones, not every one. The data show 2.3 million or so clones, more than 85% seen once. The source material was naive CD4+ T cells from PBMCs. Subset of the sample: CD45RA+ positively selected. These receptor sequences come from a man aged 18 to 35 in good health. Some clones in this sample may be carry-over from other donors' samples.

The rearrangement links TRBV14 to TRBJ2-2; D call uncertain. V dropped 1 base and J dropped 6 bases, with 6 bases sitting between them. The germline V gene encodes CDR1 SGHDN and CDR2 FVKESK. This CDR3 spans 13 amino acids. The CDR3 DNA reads TGTGCCAGCAGCCAAGCGGGTTCCGGGGAGCTGTTTTTT. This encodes CASSQAGSGELFF.

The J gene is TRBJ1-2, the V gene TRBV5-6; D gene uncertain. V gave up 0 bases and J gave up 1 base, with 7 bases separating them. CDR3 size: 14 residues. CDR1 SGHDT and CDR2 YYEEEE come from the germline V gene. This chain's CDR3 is CASSLGQYNYGYTF. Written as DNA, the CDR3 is TGTGCCAGCAGCTTGGGGCAGTATAACTATGGCTACACCTTC.

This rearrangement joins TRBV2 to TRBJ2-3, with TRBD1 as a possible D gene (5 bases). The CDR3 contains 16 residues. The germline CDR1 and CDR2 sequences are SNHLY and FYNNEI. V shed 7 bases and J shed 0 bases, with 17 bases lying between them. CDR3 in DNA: TGTGCCAGCAACAAAGGACATTCTACTAGCACAGATACGCAGTATTTT. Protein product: CASNKGHSTSTDTQYF.

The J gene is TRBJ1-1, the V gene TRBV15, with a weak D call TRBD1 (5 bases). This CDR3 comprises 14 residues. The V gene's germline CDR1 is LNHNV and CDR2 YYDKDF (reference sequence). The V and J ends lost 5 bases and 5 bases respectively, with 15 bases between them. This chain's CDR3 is CATSPRGGGTEAFF. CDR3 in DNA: TGTGCCACCAGCCCCCGGGGCGGTGGGACTGAAGCTTTCTTT.

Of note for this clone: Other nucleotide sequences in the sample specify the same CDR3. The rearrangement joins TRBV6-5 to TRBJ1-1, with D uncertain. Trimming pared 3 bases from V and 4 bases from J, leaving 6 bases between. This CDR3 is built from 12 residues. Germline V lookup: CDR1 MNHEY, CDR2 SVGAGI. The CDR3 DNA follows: TGTGCCAGCAGTTATGGACGCACTGAAGCTTTCTTT. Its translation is CASSYGRTEAFF.

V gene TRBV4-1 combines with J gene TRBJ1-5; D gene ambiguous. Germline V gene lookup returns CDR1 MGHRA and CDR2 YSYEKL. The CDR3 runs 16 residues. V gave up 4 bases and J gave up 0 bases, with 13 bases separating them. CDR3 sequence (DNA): TGCGCCAGCAGCCTTGATGCCCGAGGTAGCAATCAGCCCCAGCATTTT. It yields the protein CASSLDARGSNQPQHF.

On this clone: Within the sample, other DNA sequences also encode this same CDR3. The CDR3 loop reads CASSLVSTEAFF. The CDR3 DNA is TGTGCCAGCAGTTTAGTCAGCACTGAAGCTTTCTTT. V is TRBV28 and J is TRBJ1-1; D gene ambiguous. The germline V gene has CDR1 MDHEN and CDR2 SYDVKM. CDR3 length equals 12 residues. V lost 2 bases and J 4 bases, leaving 5 bases between the germline ends.

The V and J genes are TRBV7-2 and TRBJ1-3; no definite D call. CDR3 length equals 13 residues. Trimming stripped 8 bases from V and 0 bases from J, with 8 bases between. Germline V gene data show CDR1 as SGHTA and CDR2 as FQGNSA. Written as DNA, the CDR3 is TGTGCCAGCCCTTCGACCTCTGGAAACACCATATATTTT. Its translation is CASPSTSGNTIYF.

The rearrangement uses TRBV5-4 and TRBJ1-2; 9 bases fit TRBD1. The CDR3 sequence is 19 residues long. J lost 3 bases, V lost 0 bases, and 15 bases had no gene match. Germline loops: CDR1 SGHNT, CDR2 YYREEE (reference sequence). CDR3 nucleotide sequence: TGTGCCAGCAGCTTGGGAACCGGGACAGGGCATCCCGACTACTATGGCTACACCTTC. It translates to CASSLGTGTGHPDYYGYTF.

In DNA, the CDR3 is TGTGCCAGCAGCCAATTCGCTAGCGGCGCTCTGCGTACGCAGTATTTT. This codes for CASSQFASGALRTQYF. The rearrangement uses TRBV14 and TRBJ2-3, with 7 bases fitting TRBD2. V shed 2 bases and J 8 bases; nucleotides not matched to a gene: 13. This CDR3 is built from 16 residues. CDR1 and CDR2 (germline): SGHDN, FVKESK.

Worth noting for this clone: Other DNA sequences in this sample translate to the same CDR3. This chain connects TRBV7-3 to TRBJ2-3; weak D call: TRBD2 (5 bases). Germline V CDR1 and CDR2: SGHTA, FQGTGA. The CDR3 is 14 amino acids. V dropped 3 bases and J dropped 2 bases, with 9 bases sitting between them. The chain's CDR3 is CASSLSGFTDTQYF. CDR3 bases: TGTGCCAGCAGCTTGAGCGGATTCACAGATACGCAGTATTTT.

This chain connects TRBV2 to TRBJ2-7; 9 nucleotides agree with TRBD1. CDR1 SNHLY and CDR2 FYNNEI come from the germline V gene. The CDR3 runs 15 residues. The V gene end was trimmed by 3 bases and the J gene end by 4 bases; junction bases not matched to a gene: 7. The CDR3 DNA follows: TGTGCCAGCAGTGAGGGGGACAGGGAATGGTACGAGCAGTACTTC. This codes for CASSEGDREWYEQYF.

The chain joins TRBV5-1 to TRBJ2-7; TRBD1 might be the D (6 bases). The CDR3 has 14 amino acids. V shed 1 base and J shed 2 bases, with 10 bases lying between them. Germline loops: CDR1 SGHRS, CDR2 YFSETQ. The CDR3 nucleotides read TGCGCCAGCAGCTTGAATGCAGGGGCCTACGAGCAGTACTTC. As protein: CASSLNAGAYEQYF.

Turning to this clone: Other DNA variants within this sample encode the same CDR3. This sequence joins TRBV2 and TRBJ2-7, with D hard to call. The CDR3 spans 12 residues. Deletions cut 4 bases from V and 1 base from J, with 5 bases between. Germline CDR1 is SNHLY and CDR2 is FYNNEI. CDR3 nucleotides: TGTGCCAGCAGTGTGGGTTCCTACGAGCAGTACTTC. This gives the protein CASSVGSYEQYF.